This T cell receptor beta chain was profiled in a study of beta chain features in type 1 diabetes. Reverse transcribing all isolated RNA meant expressed TCRB transcripts were sequenced. Generated by immunoSEQ multiplex PCR, the TCRdb table keeps only in-frame clones and is missing some. The repertoire holds 310,000 or so clones, with about 11% as singletons. The CDR3 sequence is 13 residues long. V lost 6 bases and J 6 bases, leaving 12 bases between the germline ends. Looked up from germline, CDR1 is MNHNS and CDR2 is SASEGT. What was sequenced was naive CD4+ T cells from blood. The receptor comes from a woman in her 30s in good health. The chain carries TRBV6-1 and TRBJ2-1; D possibly corresponds to TRBD1 (6 bases). The CDR3 nucleotides read TGTGCCAGCAGGACATGGACAGTCAATGAGCAGTTCTTC. Protein: CASRTWTVNEQFF.